The clone carrying this T cell receptor (beta chain) was counted a single time. Its antigen is unknown. Method: immunoSEQ multiplex PCR; TCRdb's copy keeps in-frame clones and lacks some. The sample contains about 38,000 clones, around 77% of which appear only once. The data are from a study of CD4 T cells in relation to SARS-CoV-2 and coronaviruses. 90,000 to 100,000 naive or memory CD4+ cells were cultured with CEF peptides for approximately eleven days. With 0 bases removed from V and 3 bases from J, the gap between germline ends came to 10 bases. Germline CDR1 SGHKS, CDR2 YYEKEE (reference sequence). The CDR3 loop spans 14 amino acids.

The sequence came from an adult with COVID-19. The chain employs TRBV5-5 and TRBJ2-7, with D perhaps TRBD1 or TRBD2 (5 bases each). The sequencing sample was made of memory CD4+ T cells from PBMCs, cultured in vitro. The CDR3 nucleotides read TGTGCCAGCAGCTTGGCTTTGGGGGTCTACGAGCAGTACTTC. This sequence encodes CASSLALGVYEQYF.